This passage covers 15 T cell receptor beta chains from one sample sequenced in a study of read filtering for tumor transcriptome and immune sequencing. From roughly 390 ng of RNA, a library with molecular barcoded alpha/delta and beta/gamma adaptors was made. TCRdb independently ran MiXCR on the reads; one entry per CDR3 protein. The sample yields 40,000 or so distinct CDR3 sequences, roughly 15% seen once. Material for sequencing was a population of CD138-negative cells sorted from bone marrow. These receptors were collected from a donor at least 40 years old with multiple myeloma.

This clonotype appeared many times. The chain links TRBV20-1 to TRBJ1-1; perhaps TRBD1 as D (6 bases). Germline V gene sequence: CDR1 DFQATT, CDR2 SNEGSKA (reference sequence). V dropped 5 bases and J dropped 1 base, with 20 bases sitting between them. The length of the CDR3 is 16 residues. The CDR3 sequence is CSARSLPTQGNTEAFF. As DNA, the CDR3 is TGCAGTGCTCGGAGCCTGCCGACACAGGGGAACACTGAAGCTTTCTTT.

This clonotype was detected ten times or more. This chain connects TRBV4-2 to TRBJ1-4; 7 bases agree with TRBD1. The CDR3 has 17 amino acids. Looked up from germline, CDR1 is LGHNA and CDR2 is YNFKEQ. The J segment lost 8 bases and the V segment lost 0 bases, leaving 12 bases of the junction unmatched. The CDR3 here is CASSQDRGGAGSEKLFF. CDR3 nucleotides: TGTGCCAGCAGCCAAGATCGAGGGGGCGCTGGCTCCGAAAAACTGTTTTTT.

This clonotype has at least ten counts. The chain carries TRBV5-1 and TRBJ2-2; 7 bases match TRBD1. The CDR3 consists of 15 residues. The germline V gene has CDR1 SGHRS and CDR2 YFSETQ. J lost 4 bases, V lost 4 bases, and 7 bases had no gene match. Here the CDR3 reads CASSRGQLTTGELFF. The CDR3 region has the DNA TGCGCCAGCAGCCGGGGACAGCTTACCACCGGGGAGCTGTTTTTT.

This clonotype was found many times. This may stem from a read error, because a much larger clone lies one nucleotide away. J is TRBJ2-1 and V is TRBV20-1, with 12 bases identical to TRBD2. This CDR3 is 16 amino acids long. V gave up 5 bases and J gave up 4 bases; unmatched junction bases: 9. Germline V gene data show CDR1 as DFQATT and CDR2 as SNEGSKA (reference sequence). CDR3 residues: CSACRPGLAGYNEQFF. The CDR3 DNA follows: TGCAGTGCTTGTCGTCCGGGACTAGCGGGTTACAATGAGCAGTTCTTC.

Ten or more counts support this clonotype. This sequence joins TRBV12-3 or TRBV12-4 and TRBJ1-3; TRBD1 is a possible D gene (6 bases). This CDR3 contains 14 residues. V dropped 6 bases and J dropped 5 bases, with 14 bases sitting between them. The CDR3 loop reads CASSYTGSRNTIYF. Written as DNA, the CDR3 is TGTGCCAGCAGCTATACAGGGTCCAGAAACACCATATATTTT.

The table lists this clonotype with many counts. V gene TRBV4-2 combines with J gene TRBJ2-7, with TRBD2 identical over 9 bases. This CDR3 has 15 amino acids. V lost 0 bases, J lost 2 bases, and 2 bases stayed unmatched. Germline loops: CDR1 LGHNA, CDR2 YNFKEQ. CDR3 nucleotides: TGTGCCAGCAGCCAAGAGGCGGGGGGGGCCTACGAGCAGTACTTC. This translates into CASSQEAGGAYEQYF.

Ten or more counts support this clonotype. The chain combines TRBV10-3 with TRBJ2-7; 7 nucleotides align to TRBD1. CDR3 size: 17 residues. Germline loops: CDR1 ENHRY, CDR2 SYGVKD. V shed 2 bases, J shed 0 bases, and the junction held 10 bases outside the gene matches. CDR3 region: CAISEVFGTESSYEQYF. The CDR3 DNA reads TGTGCCATCAGTGAGGTTTTCGGGACAGAGAGCTCCTACGAGCAGTACTTC.

The V gene is TRBV2, the J gene TRBJ2-1; TRBD1 is a possible D gene (5 bases). Germline V gene lookup returns CDR1 SNHLY and CDR2 FYNNEI. Trimming left V 9 bases short and J 6 bases short, with 21 bases between. This CDR3 contains 15 residues. CDR3 coding DNA: TGTGCCAGTCGGAGCCAGGGATTGCAGACCAATGAGCAGTTCTTC. Translating it yields CASRSQGLQTNEQFF.

This clonotype was seen at least ten times. The chain joins TRBV20-1 to TRBJ2-1; unclear D gene. V dropped 1 base and J dropped 0 bases, with 7 bases sitting between them. Germline V CDR1 and CDR2: DFQATT, SNEGSKA (reference sequence). This CDR3 is built from 14 residues. CDR3 in amino acids: CSARGPSSYNEQFF. In nucleotides, the CDR3 is TGCAGTGCTAGAGGTCCCAGCTCCTACAATGAGCAGTTCTTC.

At least ten counts were recorded for this clonotype. The chain uses TRBV7-2 and TRBJ2-1, with D unclear. Germline CDR1 reads SGHTA; CDR2 reads FQGNSA. This CDR3 spans 9 amino acids. The CDR3 loop reads CTAGNEQFF. The CDR3 DNA follows: TGTACGGCCGGCAATGAGCAGTTCTTC.

This clonotype was seen only a few times. A much larger clone is a single base away; this may be a read error. The CDR3 sequence: CASSPDRVVQPQYF. The CDR3 nucleotides read TGTGCCAGCAGCCCAGACAGGGTAGTTCAGCCCCAGTATTTT. The gene calls are TRBV7-2 and TRBJ1-5, with 7 bases aligning to TRBD1. The DNA end is more similar to TRBJ2-3, so the J call may be wrong. This CDR3 region has 14 residues. Germline V gene data show CDR1 as SGHTA and CDR2 as FQGNSA.

This clonotype has a count of ten or more. The J gene is TRBJ2-6, the V gene TRBV6-5, with D tentatively TRBD2 (5 bases). The length of the CDR3 is 16 residues. Between the trimmed V and J ends, which lost 0 bases and 2 bases, there was a span of 8 bases. Germline V gene lookup returns CDR1 MNHEY and CDR2 SVGAGI. CDR3 nucleotides: TGTGCCAGCAGTTACTCGGCGGGCGCTGGGGCCAACGTCCTGACTTTC. Its protein is CASSYSAGAGANVLTF.

This clonotype was recorded many times. The rearrangement uses TRBV20-1 and TRBJ2-3; possible D gene TRBD1, 5 bases. Trimming cost V 6 bases and J 0 bases, with 10 bases left between them. CDR1 DFQATT and CDR2 SNEGSKA come from the germline V gene (reference sequence). The CDR3 is made up of 13 amino acids. The CDR3, as DNA: TGCAGTGCCTTACAGGCGAGCACAGATACGCAGTATTTT. Encoded protein: CSALQASTDTQYF.

Details on this clonotype: A much larger clone lies a single base off, so this may be a read error. V is TRBV2 and J is TRBJ1-2, with 7 nucleotides matching TRBD1. The CDR3 has 15 residues. V gave up 0 bases and J gave up 7 bases; unmatched junction bases: 8. Looked up from germline, CDR1 is SNHLY and CDR2 is FYNNEI. The CDR3, as DNA: TGTGCCAGCAGTGAAGCGGACAAGGGGGCGTGTGGCTACACCTTC. This encodes CASSEADKGACGYTF.

This clonotype was counted ten times or more. The chain is built from TRBV12-3 or TRBV12-4 and TRBJ2-3; no definite D call. CDR3 length: 12 residues. V was clipped by 7 bases and J by 2 bases, with 7 bases between them. CDR3 coding DNA: TGTGCCAGCACCATACACACAGATACGCAGTATTTT. This translates into CASTIHTDTQYF.